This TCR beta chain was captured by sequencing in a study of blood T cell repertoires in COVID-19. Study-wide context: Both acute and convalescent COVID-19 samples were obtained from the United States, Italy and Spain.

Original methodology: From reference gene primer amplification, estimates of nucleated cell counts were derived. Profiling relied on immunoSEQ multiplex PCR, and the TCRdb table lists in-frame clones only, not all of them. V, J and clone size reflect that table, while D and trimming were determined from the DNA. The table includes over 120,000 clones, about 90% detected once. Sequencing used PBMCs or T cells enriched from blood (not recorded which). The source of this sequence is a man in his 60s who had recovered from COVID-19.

CDR3 loop: CASSYGAGLPYEQYF. In nucleotides, the CDR3 is TGTGCCAGCAGTTATGGGGCAGGGTTACCCTACGAGCAGTACTTC. The genes are TRBV6-5 and TRBJ2-7; tentatively, D is TRBD1 (5 bases). The V and J ends lost 3 bases and 2 bases respectively, with 14 bases between them. Per the germline V gene, CDR1 is MNHEY and CDR2 is SVGAGI. This CDR3 is 15 amino acids long.